Below, 25 T cell receptor beta chains from the same sample are listed, as sequenced in a study of OX40 agonist ivuxolimab in advanced cancers. Assay used: immunoSEQ multiplex PCR; TCRdb lists only in-frame clones, some missing. The table has roughly 57,000 clones, roughly 79% seen once. The source material was CD4+ or CD8+ T cells sorted from blood, sampled in a trial of the OX40 agonist ivuxolimab. These receptors all come from an adult with an advanced solid tumor such as melanoma, head and neck, liver or kidney cancer.

This clone was found a few times. V and J are TRBV11-2 and TRBJ2-3; 8 positions match TRBD2. Germline trimming cut 2 bases from V and 3 bases from J; bases unmatched to any gene: 13. The length of the CDR3 is 18 residues. Germline loops: CDR1 SGHAT, CDR2 FQNNGV. CDR3 sequence: CASSLLTLAGGPTDTQYF. The DNA of the CDR3 is TGTGCCAGCAGCTTATTGACTCTGGCGGGGGGTCCGACAGATACGCAGTATTTT.

The V and J genes are TRBV30 and TRBJ2-7, with 7 bases aligning to TRBD1. This CDR3 region has 14 residues. Germline CDR1 GTSNPN, CDR2 SVGIG (reference sequence). J gave up 3 bases and V 4 bases, and 9 bases lay outside the gene matches. The CDR3 loop is CAWNSGTAYYEQYF. DNA for the CDR3: TGTGCCTGGAATTCGGGGACAGCTTACTACGAGCAGTACTTC.

V is TRBV6-5 and J is TRBJ1-6, with D hard to call. With 2 bases removed from V and 8 bases from J, the gap between germline ends came to 7 bases. CDR1 MNHEY and CDR2 SVGAGI come from the germline V gene. CDR3 length: 13 residues. The CDR3 DNA is TGTGCCAGCAGTTACAGACGGGATTCACCCCTCCACTTT. Its translation is CASSYRRDSPLHF.

The chain combines TRBV27 with TRBJ2-7, with 7 bases aligning to TRBD1. CDR1 is MNHEY and CDR2 is SMNVEV in the germline V gene (reference sequence). The CDR3 is 15 residues long. V trimming: 8 bases; J trimming: 2 bases; junction bases outside the gene matches: 12. This CDR3 reads CASGPRDRFPYEQYF. In nucleotides, the CDR3 is TGTGCCAGCGGACCCCGGGACAGATTTCCCTACGAGCAGTACTTC.

The chain couples TRBV5-1 to TRBJ2-3; 10 bases are a match to TRBD1. The CDR3 contains 16 residues. V lost 4 bases to trimming and J lost 5 bases; unmatched junction nucleotides: 10. The germline V gene encodes CDR1 SGHRS and CDR2 YFSETQ. CDR3: CASSPRTGGLLDTQYF. CDR3 nucleotides: TGCGCCAGCAGCCCTCGGACAGGGGGGTTGTTAGATACGCAGTATTTT.

The V gene is TRBV6-5, the J gene TRBJ2-1, with 10 bases that match TRBD1. The length of the CDR3 is 15 residues. Unmatched junction bases numbered 8, after V lost 4 bases and J lost 8 bases. CDR1 is MNHEY, CDR2 SVGAGI, per germline. The CDR3 bases are TGTGCCAGCAGTTCCCGACAGGGGGCTTTCTATGAGCAGTTCTTC. Translated, it gives CASSSRQGAFYEQFF.

This clone was counted only a few times. V is TRBV28 and J is TRBJ1-5, with 10 bases lining up with TRBD1. Unmatched junction bases numbered 4, after V lost 6 bases and J lost 2 bases. Germline lookup yields CDR1 MDHEN and CDR2 SYDVKM. This CDR3 is built from 15 residues. As DNA, the CDR3 is TGTGCCAGCAGCCACGGGACAGGGGGCAATCAGCCCCAGCATTTT. It translates to CASSHGTGGNQPQHF.

The rearrangement uses TRBV7-8 and TRBJ1-1, with TRBD1 matching 8 bases. Germline CDR1 and CDR2: SGHVS and FQNEAQ. The CDR3 totals 15 residues. The V segment lost 6 bases and the J segment 0 bases; nucleotides outside the gene matches: 6. CDR3 nucleotide sequence: TGTGCCAGCAGGTCCCAGGGGGCTTTGAACACTGAAGCTTTCTTT. This codes for CASRSQGALNTEAFF.

There are a few counts of this clone. The chain carries TRBV30 and TRBJ1-2; 7 bases agree with TRBD1. Germline trimming cut 3 bases from V and 5 bases from J; bases unmatched to any gene: 9. There are 14 residues in the CDR3. Germline V CDR1 and CDR2: GTSNPN, SVGIG (reference sequence). The CDR3 protein is CAWSYRGRPYGYTF. CDR3 DNA sequence: TGTGCCTGGAGCTACAGGGGCAGACCTTATGGCTACACCTTC.

The V call is TRBV11-3, the J call TRBJ2-7; no firm D call. Per the germline V gene, CDR1 is SGHNT and CDR2 is YENEEA. The CDR3 covers 14 residues. Trimming removed 3 bases at V and 0 bases at J, with 9 bases between. In DNA, the CDR3 is TGTGCCAGCAGCTTCGGTCTTAGCTCCTACGAGCAGTACTTC. Translation gives CASSFGLSSYEQYF.

The chain combines TRBV9 with TRBJ2-3; possible D gene TRBD2, 6 bases. Germline assignment: CDR1 SGDLS and CDR2 YYNGEE. The CDR3 is 16 amino acids. Trimming stripped 0 bases from V and 0 bases from J, with 11 bases between. The CDR3 region is CASSVDLALSTDTQYF. In DNA form, the CDR3 reads TGTGCCAGCAGCGTAGATCTAGCGCTTAGCACAGATACGCAGTATTTT.

V usage is TRBV7-8 and J usage is TRBJ2-1; D is tentatively TRBD1 or TRBD2 (6 bases each). The CDR3 spans 16 residues. The ends were cut back, 7 bases at V and 4 bases at J, with 20 bases in the middle. Germline assignment: CDR1 SGHVS and CDR2 FQNEAQ. The CDR3 nucleotides read TGTGCCAGCACCGCCGGAGGGGGGTCACCATACAATGAGCAGTTCTTC. It is translated as CASTAGGGSPYNEQFF. Full variable domain (outside the CDR3, taken from reference TRBV7-8 and TRBJ2-1): GAGVSQSPRYKVAKRGQDVALRCDPISGHVSLFWYQQALGQGPEFLTYFQNEAQLDKSGLPSDRFFAERPEGSVSTLKIQRTQQEDSAVYLCASTAGGGSPYNEQFFGPGTRLTVL.

The chain has TRBV27 and TRBJ1-3; the D gene is possibly TRBD1 (5 bases). The CDR3 consists of 14 residues. Germline assignment: CDR1 MNHEY and CDR2 SMNVEV (reference sequence). Deletions cut 6 bases from V and 3 bases from J, with 12 bases between. The CDR3 DNA reads as TGTGCCAGCAGGACCCGCCAGGGTGGAAACACCATATATTTT. Translating it yields CASRTRQGGNTIYF.

This clone has only a few counts. The V call is TRBV10-1, the J call TRBJ2-3, with 7 positions matching TRBD1. CDR1 is WNHNN, CDR2 SYGVQD, per germline (reference sequence). The CDR3 sequence is 15 residues long. Trimming took 8 bases from V and 6 from J; bases not matched to a gene: 14. CDR3 bases: TGCGCCAGCCAACCGACAGGGACGGTGACCGATACGCAGTATTTT. Protein: CASQPTGTVTDTQYF.

The rearrangement links TRBV5-1 to TRBJ2-3, with 8 bases lining up with TRBD2. This CDR3 is 16 amino acids long. Germline assignment: CDR1 SGHRS and CDR2 YFSETQ. Trimming cost V 0 bases and J 3 bases; bases outside gene matches: 6. CDR3: CASSLAPGLETDTQYF. CDR3 in DNA: TGCGCCAGCAGCTTGGCCCCGGGACTAGAGACAGATACGCAGTATTTT.

The chain is built from TRBV28 and TRBJ1-1; D might be TRBD1 (6 bases). Per germline, CDR1 MDHEN and CDR2 SYDVKM. This CDR3 has 13 residues. Trimming took 7 bases from V and 5 from J, leaving 14 bases between them. In nucleotides, the CDR3 is TGTGCCAGCAACCAAGGGGGTAGGACTGAAGCTTTCTTT. This translates into CASNQGGRTEAFF.

This clone appeared once. The V call is TRBV7-2, the J call TRBJ1-5; D might be TRBD1 (5 bases). Between the trimmed V and J ends, which lost 4 bases and 6 bases, there was a span of 10 bases. Germline V gene sequence: CDR1 SGHTA, CDR2 FQGNSA. The CDR3 runs 13 residues. CDR3 in DNA: TGTGCCAGCAGCTATGCGGGGGGTCAGCCCCAGCATTTT. The encoded protein is CASSYAGGQPQHF.

The rearrangement uses TRBV18 and TRBJ2-5; D is undetermined. The ends were cut back, 2 bases at V and 2 bases at J, with 12 bases in the middle. CDR1 and CDR2 from the germline V gene are KGHSH and LQKENI. The CDR3 extends over 15 amino acids. This CDR3 is CASSPIHSEQETQYF. For the CDR3, the DNA is TGTGCCAGCTCACCAATCCACTCAGAGCAAGAGACCCAGTACTTC.

J is TRBJ2-2 and V is TRBV7-9, with unresolved D. CDR3 size: 12 residues. In germline, CDR1 is SEHNR, CDR2 FQNEAQ (reference sequence). Trimming cost V 5 bases and J 9 bases, with 10 bases left between them. The chain's CDR3 is CASSPTGRELFF. In nucleotides, the CDR3 is TGTGCCAGCAGCCCGACGGGCCGGGAGCTGTTTTTT.

The rearrangement joins TRBV5-1 to TRBJ1-4; D perhaps matches TRBD1 (5 bases). This CDR3 has 15 residues. The V and J ends lost 0 bases and 2 bases respectively, with 8 bases between them. Germline loops: CDR1 SGHRS, CDR2 YFSETQ. The CDR3 here is CASSLEAGTNEKLFF. CDR3 bases: TGCGCCAGCAGCTTGGAGGCAGGGACTAATGAAAAACTGTTTTTT. Looking up the rest from reference TRBV5-1 and TRBJ1-4 gives the full variable domain: KAGVTQTPRYLIKTRGQQVTLSCSPISGHRSVSWYQQTPGQGLQFLFEYFSETQRNKGNFPGRFSGRQFSNSRSEMNVSTLELGDSALYLCASSLEAGTNEKLFFGSGTQLSVL.

The chain has TRBV10-2 and TRBJ2-5; 7 bases fit TRBD2. The germline V gene encodes CDR1 WSHSY and CDR2 SAAADI. V shed 6 bases, J shed 3 bases, and the junction held 4 bases outside the gene matches. The CDR3 is 13 amino acids. CDR3 bases: TGCGCCAGCAGGGCTAGCGGTGAAGAGACCCAGTACTTC. This sequence encodes CASRASGEETQYF.

This clone was seen a handful of times. CDR3 region: CASSSQNPSDGELFF. In DNA form, the CDR3 reads TGTGCCAGCAGCTCACAAAATCCCTCGGACGGGGAGCTGTTTTTT. The chain employs TRBV7-3 and TRBJ2-2, with D unclear. Germline CDR1 reads SGHTA; CDR2 reads FQGTGA. Trimming took off 4 bases at V and 7 bases at J, with 16 bases between the two ends. The CDR3 spans 15 residues.

In nucleotides, the CDR3 is TGTGCCAGCAGCTTGGGACAGGATAGCTCTGGAAACACCATATATTTT. Encoded protein: CASSLGQDSSGNTIYF. The chain links TRBV11-2 to TRBJ1-3; 8 bases are shared with TRBD1. Germline assignment: CDR1 SGHAT and CDR2 FQNNGV. Unmatched junction bases numbered 4, after V lost 3 bases and J lost 0 bases. CDR3 length: 16 residues.

The rearrangement uses TRBV2 and TRBJ2-7; perhaps TRBD2 as D (6 bases). The V gene lost 4 bases and the J gene lost 6 bases, with 22 bases spanning the gap. The germline V gene has CDR1 SNHLY and CDR2 FYNNEI. CDR3 length: 16 amino acids. The CDR3 loop reads CASSVGSLGGGTEQYF. CDR3 in DNA: TGTGCCAGCAGTGTCGGAAGCCTGGGGGGTGGTACCGAGCAGTACTTC.

The V call is TRBV5-1, the J call TRBJ2-1; D not certain. CDR3 length equals 16 residues. CDR1 is SGHRS and CDR2 is YFSETQ in the germline V gene. Trimming removed 5 bases at V and 0 bases at J, with 15 bases between. The CDR3 reads CASRPDLFTSYNEQFF. In nucleotides, the CDR3 is TGCGCCAGCAGGCCCGATCTATTCACCTCCTACAATGAGCAGTTCTTC.